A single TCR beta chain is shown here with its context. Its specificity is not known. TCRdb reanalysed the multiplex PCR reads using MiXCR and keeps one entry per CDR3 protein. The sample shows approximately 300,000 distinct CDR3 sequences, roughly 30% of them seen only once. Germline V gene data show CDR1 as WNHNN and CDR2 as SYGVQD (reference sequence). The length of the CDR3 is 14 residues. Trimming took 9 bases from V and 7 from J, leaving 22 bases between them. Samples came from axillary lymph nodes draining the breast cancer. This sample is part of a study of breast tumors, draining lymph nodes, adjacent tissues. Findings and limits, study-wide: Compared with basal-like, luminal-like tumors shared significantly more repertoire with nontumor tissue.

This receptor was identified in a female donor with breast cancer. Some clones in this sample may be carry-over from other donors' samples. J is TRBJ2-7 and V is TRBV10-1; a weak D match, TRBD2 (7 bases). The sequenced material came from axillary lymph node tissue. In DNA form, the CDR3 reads TGCGCCAGAGGGGGGGTCGTAGAGTCAAAGGAGCAGTACTTC. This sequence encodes CARGGVVESKEQYF.